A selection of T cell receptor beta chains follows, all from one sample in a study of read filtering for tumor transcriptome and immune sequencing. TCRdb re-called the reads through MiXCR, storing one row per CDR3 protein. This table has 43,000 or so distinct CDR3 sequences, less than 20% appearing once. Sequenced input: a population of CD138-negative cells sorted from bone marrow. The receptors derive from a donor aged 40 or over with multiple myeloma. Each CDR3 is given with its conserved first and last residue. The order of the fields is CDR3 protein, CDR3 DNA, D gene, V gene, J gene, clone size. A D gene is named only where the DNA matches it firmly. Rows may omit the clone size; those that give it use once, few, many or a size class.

CDR3 protein: CASSQGVRAPRAFF
CDR3 DNA: TGCGCCAGCAGCCAAGGCGTTCGAGCACCTAGAGCTTTCTTT
D gene: NA
V gene: TRBV4-1
J gene: TRBJ1-1
clone size: NA

CDR3 protein: CASSYRSGRGNTEAFF
CDR3 DNA: TGCGCCAGCAGCTATAGATCAGGGAGGGGGAACACTGAGGCTTTCTTT
D gene: NA
V gene: TRBV4-1
J gene: TRBJ1-1
clone size: NA

CDR3 protein: CASSLAPGNYNEQLF
CDR3 DNA: TGTGCCAGCAGCTTAGCCCCCGGGAACTACAATGAGCAGCTCTTC
D gene: NA
V gene: TRBV12-3/TRBV12-4
J gene: TRBJ2-1
clone size: NA

CDR3 protein: CASSLAGASYNGQFF
CDR3 DNA: TGTGCCAGTAGCCTAGCGGGAGCCTCTTACAATGGGCAGTTCTTC
D gene: TRBD2
V gene: TRBV11-1
J gene: TRBJ2-1
clone size: once

CDR3 protein: CASSSPGGSKGHEQYF
CDR3 DNA: TGTGCCAGCAGTTCGCCGGGCGGGAGTAAGGGCCACGAGCAGTACTTC
D gene: TRBD2
V gene: TRBV28
J gene: TRBJ2-7
clone size: NA

CDR3 protein: CSVMLPEQFF
CDR3 DNA: TGCAGCGTCATGTTACCGGAGCAGTTCTTC
D gene: NA
V gene: TRBV29-1
J gene: TRBJ2-1
clone size: many

CDR3 protein: CASSRDRATYEQYF
CDR3 DNA: TGTGCCAGCAGCCGGGACAGGGCCACCTACGAGCAGTACTTC
D gene: TRBD1
V gene: TRBV6-5
J gene: TRBJ2-7
clone size: many

CDR3 protein: CSASGGHNLEAFF
CDR3 DNA: TGCAGTGCTAGTGGGGGACACAATTTAGAGGCTTTCTTT
D gene: NA
V gene: TRBV20-1
J gene: TRBJ1-1
clone size: few

CDR3 protein: CASQGNSNRPQHF
CDR3 DNA: TGTGCCAGCCAGGGGAATAGCAATCGGCCCCAGCATTTT
D gene: NA
V gene: TRBV6-5
J gene: TRBJ1-5
clone size: once

CDR3 protein: CSARDRLDPLYEQYF
CDR3 DNA: TGCAGTGCTAGAGATCGCCTCGATCCTCTTTACGAGCAGTACTTC
D gene: NA
V gene: TRBV20-1
J gene: TRBJ2-7
clone size: NA

CDR3 protein: CASSPGGSGSFDEQYF
CDR3 DNA: TGCGCCAGCAGCCCCGGGGGTAGCGGGAGTTTCGACGAGCAGTACTTC
D gene: TRBD2
V gene: TRBV5-1
J gene: TRBJ2-7
clone size: many

CDR3 protein: CASNLAFTDTQYF
CDR3 DNA: TGTGCCAGCAACCTGGCGTTCACAGATACGCAGTATTTT
D gene: NA
V gene: TRBV13
J gene: TRBJ2-3
clone size: NA

CDR3 protein: CSVERTTNEQFF
CDR3 DNA: TGCAGCGTTGAAAGGACTACCAATGAGCAGTTCTTC
D gene: NA
V gene: TRBV29-1
J gene: TRBJ2-1
clone size: many

CDR3 protein: CAWSVRELFREHTEAFF
CDR3 DNA: TGTGCCTGGAGTGTAAGGGAATTATTTCGGGAGCACACTGAAGCTTTCTTT
D gene: NA
V gene: TRBV30
J gene: TRBJ1-1
clone size: many

CDR3 protein: CASSEAHRGLAKNIQYF
CDR3 DNA: TGTGCCAGCAGTGAAGCCCACAGGGGCTTAGCCAAAAACATTCAGTACTTC
D gene: TRBD1
V gene: TRBV2
J gene: TRBJ2-4
clone size: many

CDR3 protein: CASSRLLGAQNTGELFF
CDR3 DNA: TGTGCCAGCAGCCGCCTTTTGGGGGCGCAGAACACCGGGGAGCTGTTTTTT
D gene: NA
V gene: TRBV14
J gene: TRBJ2-2
clone size: many

CDR3 protein: CASSLYRVSYEQYF
CDR3 DNA: TGTGCCAGCAGCTTATATAGGGTTTCCTACGAGCAGTACTTC
D gene: NA
V gene: TRBV7-2
J gene: TRBJ2-7
clone size: many

CDR3 protein: CASSMGGRPGELFF
CDR3 DNA: TGTGCCAGTAGTATGGGAGGGAGGCCCGGGGAGCTGTTTTTT
D gene: TRBD2
V gene: TRBV19
J gene: TRBJ2-2
clone size: few

CDR3 protein: CASSEGASYEQYF
CDR3 DNA: TGCGCCAGCAGCGAGGGAGCCTCCTACGAGCAGTACTTC
D gene: NA
V gene: TRBV5-1
J gene: TRBJ2-7
clone size: many

CDR3 protein: CASSVWVLNSGELFF
CDR3 DNA: TGTGCCAGCAGTGTCTGGGTCTTGAACTCCGGGGAGCTGTTTTTT
D gene: NA
V gene: TRBV6-5
J gene: TRBJ2-2
clone size: few

CDR3 protein: CATSPRVSGANVLTF
CDR3 DNA: TGTGCCACCAGTCCTCGGGTCTCTGGGGCCAACGTCCTGACTTTC
D gene: NA
V gene: TRBV19
J gene: TRBJ2-6
clone size: many

CDR3 protein: CSVGVRDRGFNEKLFF
CDR3 DNA: TGCAGCGTTGGGGTCCGGGACAGGGGATTTAATGAAAAACTGTTTTTT
D gene: TRBD1
V gene: TRBV29-1
J gene: TRBJ1-4
clone size: many

CDR3 protein: CASSPTETGAGNTEAFF
CDR3 DNA: TGTGCCAGCAGCCCTACGGAGACGGGAGCGGGGAACACTGAAGCTTTCTTT
D gene: NA
V gene: TRBV7-8
J gene: TRBJ1-1
clone size: few

CDR3 protein: CASSWSGTDGNTIYF
CDR3 DNA: TGTGCCAGCAGCTGGTCCGGGACAGATGGAAACACCATATATTTT
D gene: TRBD1
V gene: TRBV11-2
J gene: TRBJ1-3
clone size: NA

CDR3 protein: CASSPIQGSSPGANVLTF
CDR3 DNA: TGTGCCAGCTCACCAATTCAGGGAAGTTCCCCTGGGGCCAACGTCCTGACTTTC
D gene: NA
V gene: TRBV18
J gene: TRBJ2-6
clone size: many

CDR3 protein: CASSQDSRGTYYNEQFF
CDR3 DNA: TGCGCCAGCAGCCAAGATTCCCGCGGGACGTACTACAATGAGCAGTTCTTC
D gene: NA
V gene: TRBV4-3
J gene: TRBJ2-1
clone size: NA

CDR3 protein: CASRLTTGRHTDTQYF
CDR3 DNA: TGTGCCAGCAGGCTCACAACCGGACGGCACACAGATACGCAGTATTTT
D gene: NA
V gene: TRBV12-3/TRBV12-4
J gene: TRBJ2-3
clone size: many

CDR3 protein: CSVTGQGDEKLFF
CDR3 DNA: TGCAGCGTTACCGGGCAGGGGGACGAAAAACTGTTTTTT
D gene: TRBD1
V gene: TRBV29-1
J gene: TRBJ1-4
clone size: many

CDR3 protein: CASSPSGTMRTDTQYF
CDR3 DNA: TGTGCCAGCAGCCCTTCCGGGACTATGCGCACAGATACGCAGTATTTT
D gene: TRBD2
V gene: TRBV6-4
J gene: TRBJ2-3
clone size: many

CDR3 protein: CASSLSDRENNEQFF
CDR3 DNA: TGTGCCAGCAGCTTATCGGACCGCGAAAACAATGAGCAGTTCTTC
D gene: NA
V gene: TRBV5-4
J gene: TRBJ2-1
clone size: NA